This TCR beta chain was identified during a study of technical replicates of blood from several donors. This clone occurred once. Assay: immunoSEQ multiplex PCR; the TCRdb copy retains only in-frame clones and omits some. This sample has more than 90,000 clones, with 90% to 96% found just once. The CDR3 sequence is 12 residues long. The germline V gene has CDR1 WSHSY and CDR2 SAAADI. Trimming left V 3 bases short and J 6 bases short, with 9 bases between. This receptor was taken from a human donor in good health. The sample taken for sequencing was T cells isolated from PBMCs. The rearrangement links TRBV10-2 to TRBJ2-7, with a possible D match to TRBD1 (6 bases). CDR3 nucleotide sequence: TGCGCCAGCAGTGAACAGGGCGCCGAGCAGTACTTC. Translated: CASSEQGAEQYF.